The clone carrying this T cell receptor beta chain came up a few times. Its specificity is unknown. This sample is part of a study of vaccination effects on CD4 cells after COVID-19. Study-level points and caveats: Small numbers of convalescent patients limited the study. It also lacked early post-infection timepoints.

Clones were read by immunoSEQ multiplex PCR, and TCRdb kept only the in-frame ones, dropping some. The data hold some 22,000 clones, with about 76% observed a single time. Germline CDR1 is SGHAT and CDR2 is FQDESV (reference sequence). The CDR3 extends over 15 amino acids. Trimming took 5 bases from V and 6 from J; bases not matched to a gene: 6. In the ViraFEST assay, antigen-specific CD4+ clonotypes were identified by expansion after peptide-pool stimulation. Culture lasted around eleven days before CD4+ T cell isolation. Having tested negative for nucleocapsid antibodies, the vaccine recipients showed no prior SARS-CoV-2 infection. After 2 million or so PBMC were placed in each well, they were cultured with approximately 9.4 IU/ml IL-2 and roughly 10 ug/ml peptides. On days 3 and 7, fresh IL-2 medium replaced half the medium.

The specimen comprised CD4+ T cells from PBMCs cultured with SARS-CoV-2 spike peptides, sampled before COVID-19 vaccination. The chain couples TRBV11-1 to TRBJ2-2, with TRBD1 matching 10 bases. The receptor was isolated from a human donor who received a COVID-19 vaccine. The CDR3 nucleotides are TGTGCCAGCAGCCTTAGGACAGGGGGGTCCGGGGAGCTGTTTTTT. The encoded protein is CASSLRTGGSGELFF.